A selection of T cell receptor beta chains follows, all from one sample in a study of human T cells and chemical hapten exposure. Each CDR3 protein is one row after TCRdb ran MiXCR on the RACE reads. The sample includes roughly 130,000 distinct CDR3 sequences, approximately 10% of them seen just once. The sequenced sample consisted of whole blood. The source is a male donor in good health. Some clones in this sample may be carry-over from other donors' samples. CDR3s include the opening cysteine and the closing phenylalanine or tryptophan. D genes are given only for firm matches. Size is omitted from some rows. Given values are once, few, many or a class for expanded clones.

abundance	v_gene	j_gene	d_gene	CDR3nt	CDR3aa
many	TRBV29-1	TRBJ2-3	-	TGCAGCGCCTGGTTCGGGTCGGATACGCAGTATTTT	CSAWFGSDTQYF
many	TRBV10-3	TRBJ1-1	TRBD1	TGTGCCATCAGTGAAGGCCGACAGGGGTTGAACACTGAAGCTTTCTTT	CAISEGRQGLNTEAFF
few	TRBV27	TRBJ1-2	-	TGTGCCAGCAGTTTAAGGGCAGAGTATGGCTACACCTTC	CASSLRAEYGYTF
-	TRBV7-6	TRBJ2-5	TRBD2	TGTGCCAGCAGCTTAAGGCTAGCGGGAGGGCCCAACCAAGAGACCCAGTACTTC	CASSLRLAGGPNQETQYF
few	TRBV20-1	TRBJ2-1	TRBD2	TGCAGTGCCCCCGGACTAGCGGGACGGTACAATGAGCAGTTCTTC	CSAPGLAGRYNEQFF
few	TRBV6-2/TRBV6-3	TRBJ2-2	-	TGTGCCAGCAGTTATCGGGGGTCCGGGGAGCTGTTTTTT	CASSYRGSGELFF
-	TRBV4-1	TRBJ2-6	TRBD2	TGCGCCAGCAGCCAACTGCGGACTAGCGGGAGCTCTGGGGCCAACGTCCTGACTTTC	CASSQLRTSGSSGANVLTF
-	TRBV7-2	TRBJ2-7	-	TGTGCCAGCAGCTTCGGGGGCGAGCAGTACTTC	CASSFGGEQYF
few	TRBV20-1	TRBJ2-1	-	TGCAGTGCTAGAGATCGGGTGGAATCCTACAATGAGCAGTTCTTC	CSARDRVESYNEQFF
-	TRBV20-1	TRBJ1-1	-	TGCAGTGCCACAGTGGGGATGAACACTGAAGCTTTCTTT	CSATVGMNTEAFF
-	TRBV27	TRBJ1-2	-	TGTGCCAGCAGTTTAACCGGCTTTCCTGACTATGGCTACACCTTC	CASSLTGFPDYGYTF
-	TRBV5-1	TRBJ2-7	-	TGCGCCAGCAGCCCAATGTTGGGGGCGGACGAGCAGTACTTC	CASSPMLGADEQYF
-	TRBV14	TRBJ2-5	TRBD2	TGTGCCAGCAGCCAAGATCGACTAGCGGGCCAAGAGACCCAGTACTTC	CASSQDRLAGQETQYF
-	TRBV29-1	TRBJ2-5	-	TGCAGCGCCCCGGGACTGAAGATGGAGACCCAGTACTTC	CSAPGLKMETQYF